This TCR beta chain was recorded in a study of T cell responses to AZD1222 COVID-19 vaccine (dated by TCRdb to the early 2020s). Regarding the study in general: TCR sequencing covered roughly 230 trial participants: around 210 given two doses of AZD1222 and 26 given two doses of MenACWY control vaccine. Trial participants were enrolled by age into 18-55, 56-69 and 70-plus year subgroups, with roughly 160, 29 and 62 TCR-sequenced participants respectively.

CDR1 and CDR2 (SGHRS, YFSETQ) derive from the germline V gene. V sheds 0 bases and J sheds 4 bases, leaving 11 bases between their ends. Inclusive of the bounding cysteine and phenylalanine, the CDR3 is 15 residues long. This entry keeps only the CDR3 DNA: 45 bases, framed from base 1. The CDR3 regions of human TCRbeta chains were analyzed by immunosequencing. The authors' pipeline ran thus. Repertoire TCRs were matched against a reference library of SARS-CoV-2-specific TCRs generated with the MIRA antigen-specificity platform. Breadth meant the fraction of unique TCRs that were SARS-CoV-2-associated, whereas depth meant the fraction of total T cells that were SARS-CoV-2-associated. Using the MIRA data, every spike-specific TCR was mapped to the spike region that the TCR reacted to and assigned to either a CD4 or a CD8 class. Log10-transformed breadth and depth values were compared by one-way ANOVA with Sidak's multiple comparisons tests. This is the immuneACCESS table as TCRdb keeps it, with only in-frame sequences that have V and J called. A part of the clones is gone; compared with another copy, unresolved V genes explain less than half, and the rest is unexplained. The V and J calls and clone size are taken from that table; D and trimming were inferred from the DNA. This sample holds 100,000 to 120,000 clones; around 89% were observed only once. Roughly 6.7% of the sample goes to the ten largest clones.

Results the study describes overall, beyond this receptor: Conclusions about previously exposed vaccinees are limited because only a handful of AZD1222 recipients were SARS-CoV-2 seropositive at baseline. Because no samples from the day 14 peak response were available, repertoires could be characterized only after the peak T cell response. Vaccine-associated CD4 TCRs spanned the whole spike protein, with dominant responses in regions 160-218 and 743-854. Most participants were white British and females outnumbered males, and the authors suggested that clonal diversity may have been underestimated. In the small 56-69-year group, the increase in depth fell short of significance, most likely because of low power. Reportedly, almost half of the unique spike-specific TCRs recognized epitopes lying outside the regions that are mutated in the B.1.351 and B.1.1.7 variants. A significant rise in spike-specific TCR breadth and depth was observed after two AZD1222 doses relative to day 0 and relative to MenACWY recipients.

The time point label, as the study defines it: about 28 days (+/-7) after the second vaccine dose. AZD1222 recipients given second doses at about 4 weeks or at about 12 weeks were pooled, since spike-specific TCR depth and breadth were not found to differ between the two schedules. Vaccinee samples came from UK trials COV001 and COV002, including a single-blind randomized controlled phase 2/3 trial of AZD1222 (ChAdOx1 nCoV-19) in healthy adults. Trial participant PBMC samples were collected at day 0 and day 28 after the second dose for TCRbeta chain sequencing. A note on this clone: Its cognate antigen has yet to be identified. No base-level quality is on record; no much larger clone is a single base apart.

This sample comprised peripheral blood, obtained 28 days after the second AZD1222 dose. The sequence is built from TRBV5-1 and TRBJ1-3, with an unclear D gene assignment. The clonotype was recovered from an adult who received the AZD1222 COVID-19 vaccine. The DNA sequence follows: TGCGCCAGCAGCTTGGCCGCGGGGTCCGGAAACACCATATATTTT. Its protein is CASSLAAGSGNTIYF.